This TCR beta chain stems from a study of read filtering for tumor transcriptome and immune sequencing. The library was built from 400 to 500 ng RNA with molecular barcoded adaptors for alpha/delta and beta/gamma chains. TCRdb re-called the reads through MiXCR, storing one row per CDR3 protein. The data show around 30,000 distinct CDR3 sequences, with approximately 17% seen just once and roughly 16% held by the top ten. CDR3 length: 14 residues. V lost 4 bases and J 4 bases, leaving 17 bases between the germline ends. Germline lookup yields CDR1 DFQATT and CDR2 SNEGSKA (reference sequence). Source material: a population of CD138-negative cells sorted from bone marrow. The clonotype was recovered from a donor aged 40 or over with multiple myeloma. V usage is TRBV20-1 and J usage is TRBJ2-7; maybe TRBD2 (6 bases). This CDR3 reads CSATPGLNLYEQYF. The CDR3 nucleotides are TGCAGTGCTACTCCGGGACTGAACTTATACGAGCAGTACTTC.